Below, 23 T cell receptor beta chains from the same sample are listed, as sequenced in a study of blood T cell repertoires in COVID-19. TCRdb's table, derived via immunoSEQ multiplex PCR, lists solely in-frame clones and lacks some. Of 320,000 or so clones listed, around 84% are singletons. Sequencing was done on a sample of PBMCs or T cells enriched from blood (not recorded which). The receptors were sampled from a woman aged 25-40 years who had been exposed to COVID-19.

The chain couples TRBV3-1 (or the pseudogene TRBV3-2) to TRBJ2-2, with 7 bases fitting TRBD2. CDR1 and CDR2 from the germline V gene are LGHDT and YNNKEL (reference sequence). With 4 bases clipped from V and 7 bases from J, the junction kept 3 bases outside the gene matches. There are 13 residues in the CDR3. CDR3 nucleotide sequence: TGTGCCAGCAGCCGGGAGGGTGGCGGGGAGCTGTTTTTT. The encoded protein is CASSREGGGELFF.

This rearrangement joins TRBV7-9 to TRBJ1-1; no definite D call. The germline V and J ends were trimmed by 5 bases and 1 base, with 11 bases remaining between them. This CDR3 is built from 14 residues. The V gene's germline CDR1 is SEHNR and CDR2 FQNEAQ (reference sequence). CDR3 nucleotide sequence: TGTGCCAGCAGCCCCATCCGGGAGAACACTGAAGCTTTCTTT. The encoded protein is CASSPIRENTEAFF.

The V and J genes are TRBV27 and TRBJ1-1; D remains ambiguous. The CDR3 consists of 14 residues. Looked up from germline, CDR1 is MNHEY and CDR2 is SMNVEV (reference sequence). Deletions cut 2 bases from V and 3 bases from J, with 10 bases between. CDR3 protein: CASSLRGRDTEAFF. In DNA, the CDR3 is TGTGCCAGCAGTTTAAGAGGGAGGGACACTGAAGCTTTCTTT.

This sequence joins TRBV18 and TRBJ1-6; possible D gene TRBD1, 6 bases. The germline V gene has CDR1 KGHSH and CDR2 LQKENI. CDR3 length equals 16 residues. V was trimmed by 4 bases and J by 8 bases, leaving 18 bases between them. The CDR3, as DNA: TGTGCCAGCTCACAAAATACAGGGAGAGGAGATTCACCCCTCCACTTT. This translates into CASSQNTGRGDSPLHF.

This chain joins TRBV12-1 and TRBJ1-1; the DNA was not compared with TRBD1, the D call given in the table. TRBV12-1 has pseudogene status. The CDR3 has 18 amino acids. CDR3 protein: CASSSPPTGTGVNTEAFF. CDR3 DNA: TGTGCCAGCAGCTCCCCCCCGACCGGGACAGGGGTGAACACTGAAGCTTTCTTT.

This chain links TRBV3-1 (or the pseudogene TRBV3-2) with TRBJ2-1; TRBD1 aligns across 7 bases. Germline CDR1 reads LGHDT; CDR2 reads YNNKEL (reference sequence). Trimming took 2 bases from V and 4 from J; bases not matched to a gene: 11. CDR3 size: 17 residues. CDR3 region: CASSQRVKRGLYNEQFF. CDR3 sequence (DNA): TGTGCCAGCAGCCAAAGGGTCAAAAGGGGGCTATACAATGAGCAGTTCTTC.

This rearrangement joins TRBV11-2 to TRBJ2-1, with 11 positions matching TRBD2. The junction had 2 bases not matched to a gene; V was cut back by 3 bases and J by 4 bases. The germline gives CDR1 SGHAT, CDR2 FQNNGV. The CDR3 runs to 15 residues. The CDR3 here is CASSLGTSGYNEQFF. DNA of the CDR3: TGTGCCAGCAGCTTGGGGACTAGCGGATACAATGAGCAGTTCTTC.

This chain connects TRBV29-1 to TRBJ2-3; TRBD2 matches 10 bases. This CDR3 is 16 amino acids long. In germline, CDR1 is SQVTM, CDR2 ANQGSEA. The V gene end was trimmed by 6 bases and the J gene end by 2 bases; junction bases not matched to a gene: 11. The CDR3 DNA follows: TGCAGCGTGACCCCCCCAGCGGGGGGGATCACAGATACGCAGTATTTT. Protein sequence: CSVTPPAGGITDTQYF.

This clone was counted once. The chain joins TRBV24-1 to TRBJ1-5, with 8 bases identical to TRBD1. The CDR3 loop spans 16 amino acids. V dropped 6 bases and J dropped 6; count of bases not matched to a gene: 12. Germline V gene lookup returns CDR1 KGHDR and CDR2 SFDVKD. DNA for the CDR3: TGTGCCACCAGTCAGGCCGAGACAGGGGATAGTCAGCCCCAGCATTTT. Translated, it gives CATSQAETGDSQPQHF.

The gene calls are TRBV19 and TRBJ2-3, with 7 bases matching TRBD1. The CDR3 has 14 amino acids. J lost 6 bases, V lost 10 bases, and 13 bases had no gene match. Germline CDR1 is LNHDA and CDR2 is SQIVND (reference sequence). The CDR3 sequence is CATALGGARDTQYF. In nucleotides, the CDR3 is TGTGCCACTGCGTTAGGGGGCGCAAGGGATACGCAGTATTTT. Supplemented by reference TRBV19 and TRBJ2-3, the full variable domain reads DGGITQSPKYLFRKEGQNVTLSCEQNLNHDAMYWYRQDPGQGLRLIYYSQIVNDFQKGDIAEGYSVSREKKESFPLTVTSAQKNPTAFYLCATALGGARDTQYFGPGTRLTVL.

The rearrangement uses TRBV18 and TRBJ1-1, with D perhaps matching TRBD1 (6 bases). Trimming stripped 3 bases from V and 0 bases from J, with 11 bases between. This CDR3 spans 15 amino acids. In germline, CDR1 is KGHSH, CDR2 LQKENI. Written as DNA, the CDR3 is TGTGCCAGCTCACCCCTGACAGGTGTGAACACTGAAGCTTTCTTT. Its translation: CASSPLTGVNTEAFF.

The rearrangement joins TRBV2 to TRBJ2-5; D possibly corresponds to TRBD1 (6 bases). Germline V gene lookup returns CDR1 SNHLY and CDR2 FYNNEI. The length of the CDR3 is 12 residues. Trimming pared 5 bases from V and 14 bases from J, leaving 18 bases between. The CDR3: CASSPLGDIRYF. CDR3 DNA: TGTGCCAGCAGTCCCCTCGGGGACATTCGATACTTC. The full variable domain, with the rest looked up from reference TRBV2 and TRBJ2-5, is EPEVTQTPSHQVTQMGQEVILRCVPISNHLYFYWYRQILGQKVEFLVSFYNNEISEKSEIFDDQFSVERPDGSNFTLKIRSTKLEDSAMYFCASSPLGDIRYFGPGTRLLVL.

The chain recombines TRBV7-3 with TRBJ2-5; 8 nucleotides align to TRBD2. Germline loops: CDR1 SGHTA, CDR2 FQGTGA. CDR3 length: 17 residues. After removal of 1 base from V and 5 bases from J, the junction contained 12 bases not matched to a gene. CDR3 sequence reads: CASSLKPPHSGDETQYF. The CDR3 DNA reads as TGTGCCAGCAGCTTAAAGCCCCCACATAGCGGGGACGAGACCCAGTACTTC.

This chain uses TRBV12-3 or TRBV12-4 with TRBJ1-1; D perhaps matches TRBD1 (5 bases). V shed 8 bases and J shed 6 bases, with 16 bases lying between them. The CDR3 runs to 13 residues. CDR3 sequence reads: CASRLVIGAEAFF. The CDR3 DNA reads TGTGCCAGCCGACTCGTAATAGGGGCTGAAGCTTTCTTT.

This clone has only one observation. The chain combines TRBV7-9 with TRBJ2-3; 11 nucleotides agree with TRBD2. This CDR3 is built from 16 residues. Germline-derived CDR1 and CDR2 are SEHNR and FQNEAQ (reference sequence). Unmatched junction bases numbered 10, after V lost 5 bases and J lost 6 bases. CDR3 protein: CASSPQLAGARDTQYF. The CDR3 DNA reads as TGTGCCAGCAGCCCCCAACTAGCGGGGGCCAGGGATACGCAGTATTTT. Looking up the rest from reference TRBV7-9 and TRBJ2-3 gives the full variable domain: DTGVSQNPRHKITKRGQNVTFRCDPISEHNRLYWYRQTLGQGPEFLTYFQNEAQLEKSRLLSDRFSAERPKGSFSTLEIQRTEQGDSAMYLCASSPQLAGARDTQYFGPGTRLTVL.

In DNA form, the CDR3 reads TGTGCCTGGAGTGGTCCGTGGGGCACTGGAAACACCATATATTTT. It encodes CAWSGPWGTGNTIYF. The gene calls are TRBV30 and TRBJ1-3; a weak D match, TRBD1 (5 bases). V was pared by 1 base and J by 2 bases, with 12 bases between. The length of the CDR3 is 15 residues. The V gene's germline CDR1 is GTSNPN and CDR2 SVGIG (reference sequence).

V gene TRBV6-1 combines with J gene TRBJ1-5; D unresolved. Trimming pared 2 bases from V and 6 bases from J, leaving 17 bases between. From germline, CDR1 is MNHNS and CDR2 SASEGT. The CDR3 contains 16 residues. CDR3 DNA: TGTGCCAGCAGTGAAAACGGAGTGGAGATAGGTCAGCCCCAGCATTTT. Amino acid sequence: CASSENGVEIGQPQHF.

With regard to this clone: This same CDR3 is encoded by further DNA sequences in the sample. J is TRBJ1-2 and V is TRBV9; the D gene is possibly TRBD1 (5 bases). CDR3 length: 13 amino acids. Germline V CDR1 and CDR2: SGDLS, YYNGEE. V lost 0 bases and J 2 bases, leaving 5 bases between the germline ends. The CDR3: CASSVGQNYGYTF. CDR3 in DNA: TGTGCCAGCAGCGTAGGACAGAACTATGGCTACACCTTC.

The chain recombines TRBV5-1 with TRBJ1-2; 7 bases agree with TRBD1. The CDR3 runs to 14 residues. Germline V gene lookup returns CDR1 SGHRS and CDR2 YFSETQ. After removal of 4 bases from V and 7 bases from J, the junction contained 10 bases not matched to a gene. CDR3 protein: CASSPYSQGGGYTF. The CDR3 region has the DNA TGCGCCAGCAGCCCCTATAGCCAGGGGGGTGGCTACACCTTC.

The chain is built from TRBV7-2 and TRBJ1-5; unclear D gene. This CDR3 is built from 13 residues. CDR1 and CDR2 from the germline V gene are SGHTA and FQGNSA. V lost 1 base, J lost 7 bases, and 8 bases lay in between. CDR3 region: CASSLDVGQPQHF. In DNA, the CDR3 is TGTGCCAGCAGCTTAGACGTCGGGCAGCCCCAGCATTTT.

This clone is a singleton in its sample. The genes are TRBV5-6 and TRBJ2-7, with D tentatively TRBD1 (6 bases). V lost 0 bases, J lost 0 bases, and 7 bases lay in between. Per germline, CDR1 SGHDT and CDR2 YYEEEE. This CDR3 region has 14 residues. CDR3: CASSLGQASYEQYF. The CDR3 DNA sequence: TGTGCCAGCAGCTTGGGACAGGCCTCCTACGAGCAGTACTTC.

The genes are TRBV19 and TRBJ1-1; D is possibly TRBD1 (6 bases). Looked up from germline, CDR1 is LNHDA and CDR2 is SQIVND (reference sequence). Between the trimmed V and J ends, which lost 4 bases and 10 bases, there was a span of 13 bases. The CDR3 loop spans 12 amino acids. The CDR3 nucleotides read TGTGCCAGTAGTACGACAGGTCCCGTAGCTTTCTTT. Protein product: CASSTTGPVAFF.

In its sample, this clone was seen a few times. Other DNA sequences in this specimen translate into the identical CDR3. This sequence joins TRBV7-3 and TRBJ1-1; the match to TRBD1 covers 9 bases. The CDR3 is 14 residues long. The ends lost 9 bases at V and 1 base at J; junction bases unmatched: 6. The germline V gene has CDR1 SGHTA and CDR2 FQGTGA. CDR3 bases: TGTGCCAGTCGACCGGGACAGGGGAACACTGAAGCTTTCTTT. Protein: CASRPGQGNTEAFF.